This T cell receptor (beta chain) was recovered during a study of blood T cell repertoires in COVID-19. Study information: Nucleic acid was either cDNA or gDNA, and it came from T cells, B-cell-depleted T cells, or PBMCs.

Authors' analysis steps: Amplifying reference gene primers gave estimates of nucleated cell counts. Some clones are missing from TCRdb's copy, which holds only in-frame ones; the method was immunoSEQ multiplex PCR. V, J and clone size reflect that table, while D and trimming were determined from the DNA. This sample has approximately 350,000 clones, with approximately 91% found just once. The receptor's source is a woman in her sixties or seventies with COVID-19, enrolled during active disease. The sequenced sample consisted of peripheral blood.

The CDR3 DNA reads as TGTGCCAGCGGGACAGGGTACACTGAAGCTTTCTTT. Encoded protein: CASGTGYTEAFF. V is TRBV6-6 and J is TRBJ1-1; 9 nucleotides align to TRBD1. CDR3 size: 12 residues. The V segment lost 8 bases and the J segment 3 bases; nucleotides outside the gene matches: 1. The V gene's germline CDR1 is MNHNY and CDR2 SVGAGI (reference sequence).